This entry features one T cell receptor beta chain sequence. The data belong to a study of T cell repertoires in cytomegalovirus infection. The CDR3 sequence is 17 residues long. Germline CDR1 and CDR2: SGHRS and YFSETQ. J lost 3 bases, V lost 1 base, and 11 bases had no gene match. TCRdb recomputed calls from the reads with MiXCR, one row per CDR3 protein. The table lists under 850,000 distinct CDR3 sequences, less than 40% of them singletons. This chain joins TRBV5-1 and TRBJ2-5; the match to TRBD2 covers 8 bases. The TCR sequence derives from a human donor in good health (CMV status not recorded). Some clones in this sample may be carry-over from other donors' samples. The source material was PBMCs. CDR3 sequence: CASSLTPGTRGKETQYF. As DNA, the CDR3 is TGCGCCAGCAGCTTGACCCCCGGGACTAGGGGGAAAGAGACCCAGTACTTC. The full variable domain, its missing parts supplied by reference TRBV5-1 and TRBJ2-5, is KAGVTQTPRYLIKTRGQQVTLSCSPISGHRSVSWYQQTPGQGLQFLFEYFSETQRNKGNFPGRFSGRQFSNSRSEMNVSTLELGDSALYLCASSLTPGTRGKETQYFGPGTRLLVL.